This TCR beta chain derives from a study of blood T cell repertoires in COVID-19. CDR1 is MGHRA and CDR2 is YSYEKL in the germline V gene. This CDR3 region has 16 residues. Losses at the gene ends were 8 bases for V and 6 bases for J; bases not matched to a gene: 13. TCRdb's copy holds only in-frame clones and misses some; the assay was immunoSEQ multiplex PCR. The repertoire holds approximately 250,000 clones, roughly 88% seen once, with approximately 1% in the top ten. The TCR was taken from a woman in her twenties or thirties who had recovered from COVID-19. The V call is TRBV4-1, the J call TRBJ2-1, with 10 nucleotides matching TRBD1. The sample was PBMCs or T cells enriched from blood (not recorded which). CDR3 loop: CASLSGGQGRINEQFF. For the CDR3, the DNA is TGCGCCAGCCTGAGTGGGGGACAGGGGAGAATCAATGAGCAGTTCTTC.